This TCR beta chain is drawn from a study of blood T cell repertoires in COVID-19. The CDR3 extends over 16 amino acids. From germline, CDR1 is LNHNV and CDR2 YYDKDF (reference sequence). Germline trimming cut 1 base from V and 6 bases from J; bases unmatched to any gene: 6. Sequencing was performed with immunoSEQ multiplex PCR; in TCRdb, only in-frame clones are kept and a portion is missing. The sample yields 170,000 or so clones, approximately 84% seen once. This rearrangement joins TRBV15 to TRBJ2-3; 11 bases are shared with TRBD1. The sequence derives from a man aged 18 to 30 with active or convalescent COVID-19. The sample consisted of peripheral blood. This chain's CDR3 is CATSRGGTGGLDTQYF. The CDR3 region has the DNA TGTGCCACCAGCAGAGGCGGGACAGGGGGATTGGATACGCAGTATTTT.